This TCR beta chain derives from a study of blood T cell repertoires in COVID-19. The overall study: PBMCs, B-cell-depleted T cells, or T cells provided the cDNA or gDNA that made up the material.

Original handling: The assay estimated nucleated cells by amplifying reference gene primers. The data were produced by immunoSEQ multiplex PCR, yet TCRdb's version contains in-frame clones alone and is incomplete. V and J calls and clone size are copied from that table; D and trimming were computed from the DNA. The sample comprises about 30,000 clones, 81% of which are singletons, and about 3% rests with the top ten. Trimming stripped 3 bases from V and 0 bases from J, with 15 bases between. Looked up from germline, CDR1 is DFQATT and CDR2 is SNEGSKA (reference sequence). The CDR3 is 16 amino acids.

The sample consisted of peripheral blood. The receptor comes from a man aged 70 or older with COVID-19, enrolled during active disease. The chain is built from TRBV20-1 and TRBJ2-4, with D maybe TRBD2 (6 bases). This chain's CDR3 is CSASQGGGGAKNIQYF. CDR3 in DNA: TGCAGTGCTAGTCAGGGAGGCGGTGGAGCCAAAAACATTCAGTACTTC.